This TCR beta chain was captured by sequencing in a study of blood T cell repertoires in COVID-19. About the research overall: Collection of acute and convalescent COVID-19 samples took place in the United States, Italy and Spain. Sample material is recorded as cDNA or gDNA derived from T cells, B-cell-depleted T cells, or PBMCs.

Profiling relied on immunoSEQ multiplex PCR, and the TCRdb table lists in-frame clones only, not all of them. The sample holds tens of thousands of clones, 80% to 90% seen once. Trimming at V came to 3 bases and at J to 5 bases, leaving 7 bases not matched to a gene. Germline values: CDR1 LGHDT, CDR2 YNNKEL (reference sequence). The CDR3 extends over 15 amino acids. This clonotype was obtained from a man aged 50 to 60 with COVID-19, enrolled during active disease. This chain uses TRBV3-1 (or the pseudogene TRBV3-2) with TRBJ2-1; TRBD2 aligns across 7 bases. The sample was peripheral blood. DNA of the CDR3: TGTGCCAGCAGCCAGGAGACTAGCCTGCACAATGAGCAGTTCTTC. The encoded protein is CASSQETSLHNEQFF.